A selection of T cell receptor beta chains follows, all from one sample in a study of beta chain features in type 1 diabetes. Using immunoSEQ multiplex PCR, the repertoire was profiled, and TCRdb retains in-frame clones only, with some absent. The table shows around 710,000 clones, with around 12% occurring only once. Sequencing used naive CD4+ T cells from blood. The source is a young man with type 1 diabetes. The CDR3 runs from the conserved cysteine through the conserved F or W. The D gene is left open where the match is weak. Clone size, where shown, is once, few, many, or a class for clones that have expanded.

cdr3_nt: TGTGCCACCGATACCGGGACTAGCGGGGGGGCCGGAGAGACCCAGTACTTC; cdr3_aa: CATDTGTSGGAGETQYF; cdr3_length: 17; clone_size: .; d_call: TRBD2; j_call: TRBJ2-5; v_call: TRBV10-3
cdr3_nt: TGTGCCAGCAGCCAGGGACAGGTGCCCTCCTACGAGCAGTACTTC; cdr3_aa: CASSQGQVPSYEQYF; cdr3_length: 15; clone_size: few; d_call: TRBD1; j_call: TRBJ2-7; v_call: TRBV7-2
cdr3_nt: TGTGCCAGCAGGCAAAGGCAACCGGGACAGGGTCAGCGCGAGCAGTACTTC; cdr3_aa: CASRQRQPGQGQREQYF; cdr3_length: 17; clone_size: .; d_call: TRBD1; j_call: TRBJ2-7; v_call: TRBV14
cdr3_nt: TGTGCCAGCAGAAACAGGGGGCAGCCCCAGCATTTT; cdr3_aa: CASRNRGQPQHF; cdr3_length: 12; clone_size: .; d_call: TRBD1; j_call: TRBJ1-5; v_call: TRBV6-5
cdr3_nt: TGTGCCAGCAGCCGCGGGGGCTACAATGAGCAGTTCTTC; cdr3_aa: CASSRGGYNEQFF; cdr3_length: 13; clone_size: .; d_call: TRBD2; j_call: TRBJ2-1; v_call: TRBV5-4
cdr3_nt: TGTGCCAGGGGGGCTCCCGCCCCAGGTACGCAGTATTTT; cdr3_aa: CARGAPAPGTQYF; cdr3_length: 13; clone_size: .; d_call: .; j_call: TRBJ2-3; v_call: TRBV2
cdr3_nt: TGTGCCAGCACGAGGGGGACAGGGGAGTACAATGAGCAGTTCTTC; cdr3_aa: CASTRGTGEYNEQFF; cdr3_length: 15; clone_size: few; d_call: TRBD1; j_call: TRBJ2-1; v_call: TRBV18
cdr3_nt: TGTGCCAGCAGCCCTATAGCGGGGGCGGGCACCGGGGAGCTGTTTTTT; cdr3_aa: CASSPIAGAGTGELFF; cdr3_length: 16; clone_size: once; d_call: TRBD2; j_call: TRBJ2-2; v_call: TRBV9
cdr3_nt: TGTGCCAGCAGCGCCGGGACAGTTCTTTTCTTT; cdr3_aa: CASSAGTVLFF; cdr3_length: 11; clone_size: few; d_call: TRBD1; j_call: TRBJ1-1; v_call: TRBV9
cdr3_nt: TGTGCCAGCAGTCGGGTGGGTAATGGCTACACCTTC; cdr3_aa: CASSRVGNGYTF; cdr3_length: 12; clone_size: .; d_call: .; j_call: TRBJ1-2; v_call: TRBV6-6
cdr3_nt: TGCGCCAGCAGCTTTTACCGGGACACTCGAGCCTACGAGCAGTACTTC; cdr3_aa: CASSFYRDTRAYEQYF; cdr3_length: 16; clone_size: .; d_call: .; j_call: TRBJ2-7; v_call: TRBV5-1
cdr3_nt: TGTGCCAGCAGCTTAGTGCAGATATACAATGAGCAGTTCTTC; cdr3_aa: CASSLVQIYNEQFF; cdr3_length: 14; clone_size: .; d_call: .; j_call: TRBJ2-1; v_call: TRBV7-8
cdr3_nt: TGTGCCAGCAGCCGAGGGGGATCACCCCTCCACTTT; cdr3_aa: CASSRGGSPLHF; cdr3_length: 12; clone_size: few; d_call: .; j_call: TRBJ1-6; v_call: TRBV7-2
cdr3_nt: TGTGCCAGCGGGACAGGGCCCGGGGAGCTGTTTTTT; cdr3_aa: CASGTGPGELFF; cdr3_length: 12; clone_size: .; d_call: TRBD1; j_call: TRBJ2-2; v_call: TRBV9
cdr3_nt: TGTGCCAGCAGTTTCACAGGGGACGAAGGCTACACCTTC; cdr3_aa: CASSFTGDEGYTF; cdr3_length: 13; clone_size: .; d_call: TRBD1; j_call: TRBJ1-2; v_call: TRBV6-5
cdr3_nt: TGTGCCAGCAGGTCGCGCCCGAACACTGAAGCTTTCTTT; cdr3_aa: CASRSRPNTEAFF; cdr3_length: 13; clone_size: .; d_call: .; j_call: TRBJ1-1; v_call: TRBV7-2
cdr3_nt: TGCGCCAGCAGTGGGGCCACAGCAAACTATGGCTACACCTTC; cdr3_aa: CASSGATANYGYTF; cdr3_length: 14; clone_size: few; d_call: .; j_call: TRBJ1-2; v_call: TRBV10-2
cdr3_nt: TGTGCCAGTAGCCAAGATCGGGGGGACCTCGTCTACAATGAGCAGTTCTTC; cdr3_aa: CASSQDRGDLVYNEQFF; cdr3_length: 17; clone_size: .; d_call: TRBD2; j_call: TRBJ2-1; v_call: TRBV19
cdr3_nt: TGTGCCAGCAGCGTGGATAGCGGGGGGGCCAGAGAGACCCAGTACTTC; cdr3_aa: CASSVDSGGARETQYF; cdr3_length: 16; clone_size: few; d_call: TRBD2; j_call: TRBJ2-5; v_call: TRBV9
cdr3_nt: TGTGCCAGCATCGGACAGCGATTTAGCTCTGGGGCCAACGTCCTGACTTTC; cdr3_aa: CASIGQRFSSGANVLTF; cdr3_length: 17; clone_size: .; d_call: .; j_call: TRBJ2-6; v_call: TRBV7-9
cdr3_nt: TGTGCCAGCAGTTCCCTGGGACAGCTCTACGAGCAGTACTTC; cdr3_aa: CASSSLGQLYEQYF; cdr3_length: 14; clone_size: few; d_call: TRBD1; j_call: TRBJ2-7; v_call: TRBV28
cdr3_nt: TGCGCCAGCAGCCCGGCCCCAGGCACCGGGGAGCTGTTTTTT; cdr3_aa: CASSPAPGTGELFF; cdr3_length: 14; clone_size: .; d_call: .; j_call: TRBJ2-2; v_call: TRBV5-1
cdr3_nt: TGCGCCAGCAGCACCAACAGGGACACTGAAGCTTTCTTT; cdr3_aa: CASSTNRDTEAFF; cdr3_length: 13; clone_size: .; d_call: .; j_call: TRBJ1-1; v_call: TRBV5-1
cdr3_nt: TGTGCCTGGAGCCCCGGACAGGGAACAGATACGCAGTATTTT; cdr3_aa: CAWSPGQGTDTQYF; cdr3_length: 14; clone_size: .; d_call: TRBD1; j_call: TRBJ2-3; v_call: TRBV30
cdr3_nt: TGTGCCATCAGTGAATCCGGCGGGGCTCGGGAGGAGCTGTTTTTT; cdr3_aa: CAISESGGAREELFF; cdr3_length: 15; clone_size: few; d_call: .; j_call: TRBJ2-2; v_call: TRBV10-3
cdr3_nt: TGTGCCAGCAGCTTATTGGTGAACAGGCCCACAGATACGCAGTATTTT; cdr3_aa: CASSLLVNRPTDTQYF; cdr3_length: 16; clone_size: few; d_call: .; j_call: TRBJ2-3; v_call: TRBV7-2
cdr3_nt: TGTGCCAGCAGCCAAGATATCGGGCAGGGGCAAATAACGACTCCCTACGAGCAGTACTTC; cdr3_aa: CASSQDIGQGQITTPYEQYF; cdr3_length: 20; clone_size: .; d_call: .; j_call: TRBJ2-7; v_call: TRBV4-2
cdr3_nt: TGTGCCAGCAGCTTCGAGGGACAGACGTTATCCACCGGGGAGCTGTTTTTT; cdr3_aa: CASSFEGQTLSTGELFF; cdr3_length: 17; clone_size: .; d_call: TRBD1; j_call: TRBJ2-2; v_call: TRBV7-3
cdr3_nt: TGTGCCAGCAGCTCCACGCGGGCTAGCGGTTACTACACAGATACGCAGTATTTT; cdr3_aa: CASSSTRASGYYTDTQYF; cdr3_length: 18; clone_size: .; d_call: TRBD2; j_call: TRBJ2-3; v_call: TRBV7-9
cdr3_nt: TGCGCCAGCAGCCAAGATGGGGGCTACACAGATACGCAGTATTTT; cdr3_aa: CASSQDGGYTDTQYF; cdr3_length: 15; clone_size: .; d_call: .; j_call: TRBJ2-3; v_call: TRBV4-3